The rows below give T cell receptor beta chains drawn from one sample of a study of early T cells in non-severe SARS-CoV-2 infection. TCRdb recomputed calls from the 5' RACE reads with MiXCR, one row per CDR3 protein. The sample lists about 23,000 distinct CDR3 sequences; 4.5% to 5.5% were seen once. The material sequenced was whole blood. The receptors come from an adult who was a healthcare worker with PCR-confirmed SARS-CoV-2 infection or an uninfected control (not recorded which). CDR3s leave out the opening cysteine and the closing phenylalanine or tryptophan.

15 TRBJ1-2 TRBV4-3 ASSPQAGVSYYYGYT
13 TRBJ2-1 TRBV4-3 ASSQGPGTGIEQF
13 TRBJ1-5 TRBV4-3 ASSQVSGFNQPQH
13 TRBJ2-5 TRBV6-6 ASSYSGLAQETQY
14 TRBJ2-1 TRBV4-2 ASSSKYGGNYNEQF
13 TRBJ2-3 TRBV6-4 ASSALGQGADTQY
13 TRBJ2-1 TRBV4-3 ASSQDRTDYNEQF
13 TRBJ2-2 TRBV12-3/TRBV12-4 ASSLRQPHTGELF
10 TRBJ2-5 TRBV24-1 ATGTAGGTQY
16 TRBJ2-5 TRBV20-1 SARPGGLAGEALETQY
13 TRBJ2-1 TRBV10-2 ASSRRDSSYNEQF
13 TRBJ1-3 TRBV18 ASSPGQGSGNTIY
14 TRBJ1-1 TRBV14 ASSHRQGSVDTEAF
11 TRBJ2-1 TRBV30 AWSPSSDNEQF
12 TRBJ2-1 TRBV6-5 ASGLAGAYNEQF
13 TRBJ2-7 TRBV7-2 ASSLVIHPTYEQY
13 TRBJ2-3 TRBV10-3 AITKGANTGGTQY
14 TRBJ2-1 TRBV5-1 ASSLSPGQGGLEQF
14 TRBJ1-5 TRBV24-1 ATSDHRQGSNQPQH
16 TRBJ2-5 TRBV29-1 SVEESFGVGISQETQY
12 TRBJ2-2 TRBV12-3/TRBV12-4 ASSARQGVGELF
13 TRBJ2-1 TRBV5-4 ASSLGGGPRGEQF